The present TCR beta chain was sequenced within a study of T-cell memory formation after mild COVID-19. Study at large: TCR clusters were mostly confined to one donor each.

Each CDR3 protein is one row after TCRdb ran MiXCR on the 5' RACE reads. The profile shows approximately 260,000 distinct CDR3 sequences, roughly 15% of them singletons. From germline, CDR1 is KGHSH and CDR2 LQKENI. V lost 4 bases to trimming and J lost 3 bases; unmatched junction nucleotides: 7. The CDR3 is made up of 16 amino acids. Specimen: PBMCs or a T cell subset sorted from them (not recorded which). The rearrangement uses TRBV18 and TRBJ2-1; TRBD2 aligns across 9 bases. The sequence derives from a man aged 18 to 35 who had mild COVID-19 (a few samples of this study predate the infection). Cell type and time point are not known. This chain's CDR3 is CASSQSSGNRYNEQFF. Written as DNA, the CDR3 is TGTGCCAGCTCACAATCTAGCGGGAACCGCTACAATGAGCAGTTCTTC.